The 29 T cell receptor beta chains listed next were all sequenced from one sample in a study of cytomegalovirus exposure and HLA in healthy donors. The PCR used 60 Vbeta and 13 Jbeta primers. The protocol was immunoSEQ multiplex PCR, while the TCRdb copy is restricted to in-frame clones and leaves out a portion. The sample has about 230,000 clones, roughly four fifths seen once. Sequencing used PBMCs. The receptors stem from a woman in her 40s in good health and CMV-seronegative.

This clone came up a few times. CDR3 region: CASSVHPMNTEAFF. The CDR3 coding sequence is TGTGCCAGCAGCGTACATCCCATGAACACTGAAGCTTTCTTT. V is TRBV9 and J is TRBJ1-1; no clear D. Germline V gene data show CDR1 as SGDLS and CDR2 as YYNGEE. This CDR3 contains 14 residues. V gave up 1 base and J gave up 0 bases, with 7 bases separating them. Complete variable domain (other parts from reference TRBV9 and TRBJ1-1): DSGVTQTPKHLITATGQRVTLRCSPRSGDLSVYWYQQSLDQGLQFLIQYYNGEERAKGNILERFSAQQFPDLHSELNLSSLELGDSALYFCASSVHPMNTEAFFGQGTRLTVV.

The chain links TRBV11-3 to TRBJ1-1; a weak D match, TRBD1 (6 bases). CDR1 SGHNT and CDR2 YENEEA come from the germline V gene. The V gene lost 1 base and the J gene lost 3 bases, with 9 bases spanning the gap. The CDR3 length is 14 residues. CDR3 sequence reads: CASSLVQGDTEAFF. As DNA, the CDR3 is TGTGCCAGCAGCTTAGTACAGGGAGACACTGAAGCTTTCTTT.

This chain links TRBV7-3 with TRBJ1-5; TRBD1 matches 8 bases. Trimming cost V 6 bases and J 5 bases; bases outside gene matches: 6. Per germline, CDR1 SGHTA and CDR2 FQGTGA. The CDR3 runs to 14 residues. This CDR3 reads CASSPDRGHQPQHF. CDR3 nucleotides: TGTGCCAGCAGTCCTGACAGGGGACATCAGCCCCAGCATTTT.

This clone was detected once. V gene TRBV21-1 combines with J gene TRBJ1-4; TRBD1, the table's D call, was not compared with the DNA. TRBV21-1 is termed a pseudogene. There are 16 residues in the CDR3. The CDR3 DNA sequence: TGTGCCAGCAGCAAAGTCGTGGGGACAGAAGGTGAAAAACTGTTTTTT. It translates to CASSKVVGTEGEKLFF.

The chain uses TRBV7-9 and TRBJ2-1, with D maybe TRBD2 (6 bases). Trimming shortened V by 2 bases and J by 9 bases, and 11 bases separated the two germline ends. The CDR3 extends over 13 amino acids. CDR1 is SEHNR, CDR2 FQNEAQ, per germline (reference sequence). The CDR3 DNA reads TGTGCCAGCAGCTTATCCGGGGGACGTGAGCAGTTCTTC. Translating gives CASSLSGGREQFF.

The J gene is TRBJ1-1, the V gene TRBV2; D call uncertain. CDR3 size: 15 residues. Germline V lookup: CDR1 SNHLY, CDR2 FYNNEI. The germline V and J ends were trimmed by 1 base and 0 bases, with 9 bases remaining between them. CDR3 bases: TGTGCCAGCAGTGAAGTGCAGGTCATGAACACTGAAGCTTTCTTT. Protein: CASSEVQVMNTEAFF.

This clone was detected a few times. CDR3 sequence reads: CASSAESAQGQAFF. The CDR3, as DNA: TGTGCCAGCAGCGCGGAATCAGCACAGGGCCAAGCTTTCTTT. The rearrangement uses TRBV7-8 and TRBJ1-1, with D possibly being TRBD1 (6 bases). The length of the CDR3 is 14 residues. Trimming left V 5 bases short and J 9 bases short, with 19 bases between. Germline V gene lookup returns CDR1 SGHVS and CDR2 FQNEAQ. Full variable domain (remainder filled in from reference TRBV7-8 and TRBJ1-1): GAGVSQSPRYKVAKRGQDVALRCDPISGHVSLFWYQQALGQGPEFLTYFQNEAQLDKSGLPSDRFFAERPEGSVSTLKIQRTQQEDSAVYLCASSAESAQGQAFFGQGTRLTVV.

The chain combines TRBV30 with TRBJ1-6; 9 nucleotides line up with TRBD1. CDR1 is GTSNPN and CDR2 is SVGIG in the germline V gene (reference sequence). With 2 bases clipped from V and 7 bases from J, the junction kept 3 bases outside the gene matches. This CDR3 spans 14 amino acids. For the CDR3, the DNA is TGTGCCTGGAGTAGAGGACAGGGGAATTCACCCCTCCACTTT. Translated: CAWSRGQGNSPLHF.

The chain uses TRBV19 and TRBJ1-5; 7 bases fit TRBD1. The length of the CDR3 is 14 residues. V was pared by 4 bases and J by 3 bases, with 3 bases of the junction left unmatched. Germline CDR1 reads LNHDA; CDR2 reads SQIVND (reference sequence). CDR3 protein: CASSTDRVNQPQHF. CDR3 in DNA: TGTGCCAGTAGTACAGACAGGGTCAATCAGCCCCAGCATTTT.

This clone was counted only a few times. The chain couples TRBV28 to TRBJ2-7; TRBD1 aligns across 9 bases. The CDR3 contains 17 residues. The germline V gene has CDR1 MDHEN and CDR2 SYDVKM. With V trimmed by 6 bases and J by 0 bases, 12 bases remained unmatched. CDR3 in amino acids: CASSQPAGTGNSYEQYF. The DNA for the CDR3 is TGTGCCAGCAGCCAACCCGCCGGGACAGGGAACTCCTACGAGCAGTACTTC.

The DNA of the CDR3 is TGTGCCAGCAGCTTATTGGTCGGAGACAGGAACACCGGGGAGCTGTTTTTT. Encoded protein: CASSLLVGDRNTGELFF. This chain joins TRBV7-8 and TRBJ2-2, with D possibly being TRBD1 (5 bases). Germline CDR1 is SGHVS and CDR2 is FQNEAQ. The CDR3 is 17 residues long. V was clipped by 2 bases and J by 1 base, with 14 bases between them.

This sequence joins TRBV25-1 and TRBJ2-2; 7 bases are a match to TRBD1. There are 15 residues in the CDR3. J gave up 8 bases and V 3 bases, and 9 bases lay outside the gene matches. The germline V gene has CDR1 MGHDK and CDR2 SYGVNS. The CDR3 DNA reads TGTGCCAGCAGTGACCCTGGACAGGCTTGGGGGGAGCTGTTTTTT. Amino acid sequence: CASSDPGQAWGELFF.

The V gene is TRBV7-2, the J gene TRBJ1-6; 7 bases agree with TRBD1. The V gene's germline CDR1 is SGHTA and CDR2 FQGNSA. The length of the CDR3 is 17 residues. Losses at the gene ends were 4 bases for V and 6 bases for J; bases not matched to a gene: 12. The CDR3 nucleotides read TGTGCCAGCAGCTCTATAGCAGGGGGATTGCTTAATTCACCCCTCCACTTT. Protein: CASSSIAGGLLNSPLHF.

The sample holds a few counts of this clone. The junction departs from the called germline gene at one end, perhaps through a read error. V is TRBV6-1 and J is TRBJ2-4; 11 nucleotides match TRBD2. This CDR3 has 13 residues. Looked up from germline, CDR1 is MNHNS and CDR2 is SASEGT. The DNA for the CDR3 is TGTGCCAGCAGTTTAAACCGACTAGCGGGGCAAAACTTC. This codes for CASSLNRLAGQNF.

The chain couples TRBV6-6 to TRBJ1-2; TRBD1 agrees at 9 bases. The length of the CDR3 is 14 residues. V was pared by 4 bases and J by 4 bases, with 4 bases of the junction left unmatched. CDR1 and CDR2 (germline): MNHNY, SVGAGI (reference sequence). The CDR3 loop is CASSSTGGSYGYTF. The CDR3 DNA follows: TGTGCCAGCAGTTCGACAGGGGGTAGCTATGGCTACACCTTC.

The chain is built from TRBV6-1 and TRBJ2-2, with 8 positions matching TRBD2. CDR1 is MNHNS and CDR2 is SASEGT in the germline V gene. After removal of 2 bases from V and 7 bases from J, the junction contained 6 bases not matched to a gene. CDR3 length: 15 residues. The CDR3 region is CASSESSGGHGELFF. The CDR3 DNA follows: TGTGCCAGCAGTGAATCCTCGGGGGGGCACGGGGAGCTGTTTTTT.

This chain uses TRBV10-3 with TRBJ1-5; D is ambiguous. The germline gives CDR1 ENHRY, CDR2 SYGVKD. The CDR3 runs 17 residues. Trimming left V 4 bases short and J 0 bases short, with 16 bases between. The chain's CDR3 is CAISADLRGYSNQPQHF. In nucleotides, the CDR3 is TGTGCCATCAGTGCGGATCTTCGGGGATATAGCAATCAGCCCCAGCATTTT.

The rearrangement links TRBV7-2 to TRBJ2-3; D may be TRBD2 (6 bases). V was trimmed by 1 base and J by 7 bases, leaving 21 bases between them. This CDR3 is 17 amino acids long. Germline loops: CDR1 SGHTA, CDR2 FQGNSA. This chain's CDR3 is CASSLDSTSRRVYTQYF. CDR3 DNA: TGTGCCAGCAGCTTAGACTCTACATCCCGGAGGGTGTATACGCAGTATTTT.

The V call is TRBV19, the J call TRBJ2-1; D call uncertain. Trimming took 8 bases from V and 0 from J, leaving 8 bases between them. The CDR3 is made up of 13 amino acids. Germline CDR1 is LNHDA and CDR2 is SQIVND (reference sequence). The CDR3 DNA reads as TGTGCCAGTTCTCGTAGCTCCTACAATGAGCAGTTCTTC. It specifies CASSRSSYNEQFF.

This sequence joins TRBV7-9 and TRBJ1-1; D is possibly TRBD1 (6 bases). The V and J ends lost 3 bases and 5 bases respectively, with 13 bases between them. The length of the CDR3 is 14 residues. CDR1 and CDR2 (germline): SEHNR, FQNEAQ (reference sequence). The CDR3, as DNA: TGTGCCAGCAGCTTGAGTCAGGGGAGAACTGAAGCTTTCTTT. It codes for CASSLSQGRTEAFF.

As to this clone: Germline and junction disagree at one end, which may indicate a read error. The chain uses TRBV7-7 and TRBJ2-1, with 7 bases identical to TRBD1. The CDR3 is 16 amino acids. Germline V CDR1 and CDR2: SSHAT, FNYEAQ (reference sequence). In nucleotides, the CDR3 is TGTGCTAGCAGCTTAGCGCCCGGGACAGATTACAATGAGCAGTTCTTC. It encodes CASSLAPGTDYNEQFF.

The chain couples TRBV7-8 to TRBJ1-1; 7 bases align to TRBD1. The junction had 7 bases not matched to a gene; V was cut back by 4 bases and J by 2 bases. The CDR3 is 15 residues long. Per germline, CDR1 SGHVS and CDR2 FQNEAQ. The CDR3 region is CASSWAGTANTEAFF. The DNA for the CDR3 is TGTGCCAGCAGCTGGGCCGGGACAGCAAACACTGAAGCTTTCTTT.

The chain couples TRBV27 to TRBJ2-7; TRBD1 might be the D (6 bases). Germline V gene sequence: CDR1 MNHEY, CDR2 SMNVEV (reference sequence). Trimming left V 2 bases short and J 2 bases short, with 13 bases between. The CDR3 contains 15 residues. Here the CDR3 DNA reads TGTGCCAGCAGTTTAAGTTTTACAGGGACCTACGAGCAGTACTTC. It codes for CASSLSFTGTYEQYF.

The chain is built from TRBV29-1 and TRBJ2-3; D gene uncertain. Deletions cut 1 base from V and 0 bases from J, with 11 bases between. This CDR3 has 15 residues. CDR1 is SQVTM and CDR2 is ANQGSEA in the germline V gene. CDR3 coding DNA: TGCAGCGTTGAAGTCCCTTTCGGTAGCACAGATACGCAGTATTTT. Protein product: CSVEVPFGSTDTQYF.

This clone was found many times. The CDR3 DNA is TGTGCCAGCAGCTTAGAGGGGGTGGACCAGTACTTC. Protein sequence: CASSLEGVDQYF. The chain couples TRBV7-6 to TRBJ2-5; a weak D match, TRBD1 (6 bases). V was pared by 1 base and J by 10 bases, with 10 bases between. Germline CDR1 and CDR2: SGHVS and FNYEAQ. The CDR3 has 12 amino acids. Together with reference TRBV7-6 and TRBJ2-5, the CDR3 gives the full variable domain: GAGVSQSPRYKVTKRGQDVALRCDPISGHVSLYWYRQALGQGPEFLTYFNYEAQQDKSGLPNDRFSAERPEGSISTLTIQRTEQRDSAMYRCASSLEGVDQYFGPGTRLLVL.

The gene calls are TRBV5-1 and TRBJ1-2, with TRBD1 matching over 7 bases. Germline CDR1 and CDR2: SGHRS and YFSETQ. The CDR3 consists of 13 residues. V shed 4 bases, J shed 3 bases, and the junction held 3 bases outside the gene matches. The CDR3, as DNA: TGCGCCAGCAGCCTGGGGACAGACTATGGCTACACCTTC. This translates into CASSLGTDYGYTF.

About this clone: At the DNA level, this CDR3 is encoded by other sequences in the same sample as well. V usage is TRBV30 and J usage is TRBJ1-6; 7 bases map to TRBD1. Looked up from germline, CDR1 is GTSNPN and CDR2 is SVGIG (reference sequence). CDR3 length: 13 residues. The J segment lost 10 bases and the V segment lost 5 bases, leaving 8 bases of the junction unmatched. The CDR3 DNA sequence: TGTGCCTGGGGGGGGCAGGGGGGATCACCCCTCCACTTT. It translates to CAWGGQGGSPLHF.

The chain uses TRBV18 and TRBJ2-2; D unclear. Germline V lookup: CDR1 KGHSH, CDR2 LQKENI. The CDR3 has 14 residues. V shed 2 bases and J shed 6 bases, with 10 bases lying between them. Here the CDR3 reads CASSPNSPPGELFF. CDR3 nucleotides: TGTGCCAGCTCACCAAACAGTCCCCCCGGGGAGCTGTTTTTT.

V is TRBV5-5 and J is TRBJ1-2, with 10 bases aligning to TRBD1. The CDR3 is 15 residues long. J was trimmed by 8 bases and V by 3 bases; bases with no gene match: 10. Germline-derived CDR1 and CDR2 are SGHKS and YYEKEE (reference sequence). The CDR3 sequence: CASSSPTGGGSGYTF. The DNA for the CDR3 is TGTGCCAGCAGCTCACCGACAGGGGGCGGGTCCGGCTACACCTTC.